This T cell receptor beta chain was retrieved from a study of T-cell memory formation after mild COVID-19. With constant-segment primers, 5'RACE yielded cDNA libraries of TCR alpha and TCR beta that carried sample barcodes and UMIs. TCRdb re-called the 5' RACE reads through MiXCR, storing one row per CDR3 protein. The data show around 300,000 distinct CDR3 sequences, 8% to 9% seen once. This clonotype has more than one count but fewer than ten. J gave up 8 bases and V 0 bases, and 6 bases lay outside the gene matches. CDR3 length equals 15 residues. Germline V gene data show CDR1 as SGHAT and CDR2 as FQNNGV.

The chain employs TRBV11-2 and TRBJ2-4, with TRBD2 matching 8 bases. Material: PBMCs or a T cell subset sorted from them (not recorded which). The source of this sequence is a man aged 18 to 30 who had mild COVID-19 (a few samples of this study predate the infection). Cell type and time point are not known. The CDR3 is CASSLDPGGGYIQYF. CDR3 coding DNA: TGTGCCAGCAGCTTAGATCCGGGCGGGGGGTACATTCAGTACTTC.